These 30 T cell receptor beta chains were sequenced from one sample in a study of OX40 agonist ivuxolimab in advanced cancers. Here immunoSEQ multiplex PCR was the method, and the copy in TCRdb shows in-frame clones only, minus some. Of tens of thousands of clones detected, 90% appear once; the ten largest clones hold approximately 2%. This material consisted of CD4+ or CD8+ T cells sorted from blood, taken in a trial of the OX40 agonist ivuxolimab. The receptors were sampled from an adult with an advanced solid tumor such as melanoma, head and neck, liver or kidney cancer.

The rearrangement links TRBV6-6 to TRBJ1-5; D is unclear. The CDR3 totals 15 residues. The V gene lost 2 bases and the J gene lost 6 bases, with 14 bases spanning the gap. Germline values: CDR1 MNHNY, CDR2 SVGAGI (reference sequence). The CDR3, as DNA: TGTGCCAGCAGTTACGTAGACCCAAAAAGTCAGCCCCAGCATTTT. Protein sequence: CASSYVDPKSQPQHF.

The J gene is TRBJ2-7, the V gene TRBV5-1; D not certain. CDR1 is SGHRS and CDR2 is YFSETQ in the germline V gene. V was cut by 1 base and J by 4 bases, with 12 bases left in between. The CDR3 has 14 residues. CDR3 coding DNA: TGCGCCAGCAGCTTGATTGACCCCGGGTACGAGCAGTACTTC. This gives the protein CASSLIDPGYEQYF.

The V gene is TRBV28, the J gene TRBJ1-1, with TRBD1 identical over 7 bases. This CDR3 has 16 amino acids. Germline V gene data show CDR1 as MDHEN and CDR2 as SYDVKM. The junction had 10 bases not matched to a gene; V was cut back by 6 bases and J by 0 bases. CDR3 sequence: CASSLPDRSMNTEAFF. The CDR3 bases are TGTGCCAGCAGCCTCCCGGACAGGTCCATGAACACTGAAGCTTTCTTT.

This clone showed up just a few times. J is TRBJ2-6 and V is TRBV5-1; D is possibly TRBD2 (6 bases). This CDR3 is built from 15 residues. Trimming stripped 2 bases from V and 2 bases from J, with 8 bases between. Per germline, CDR1 SGHRS and CDR2 YFSETQ. CDR3 nucleotide sequence: TGCGCCAGCAGCTTTGGAGGGGCTGGGGCCAACGTCCTGACTTTC. Residues: CASSFGGAGANVLTF. Variable domain in full (rest from reference TRBV5-1 and TRBJ2-6): KAGVTQTPRYLIKTRGQQVTLSCSPISGHRSVSWYQQTPGQGLQFLFEYFSETQRNKGNFPGRFSGRQFSNSRSEMNVSTLELGDSALYLCASSFGGAGANVLTFGAGSRLTVL.

The rearrangement links TRBV9 to TRBJ2-2, with D hard to call. CDR1 and CDR2 from the germline V gene are SGDLS and YYNGEE. CDR3 length: 14 residues. The V gene lost 3 bases and the J gene lost 4 bases, with 10 bases spanning the gap. The CDR3 reads CASSARYGTGELFF. For the CDR3, the DNA is TGTGCCAGCAGCGCCAGGTACGGCACCGGGGAGCTGTTTTTT.

The chain is built from TRBV5-1 and TRBJ2-7, with D possibly TRBD1 on 5 matching bases. This CDR3 has 18 residues. Germline CDR1 reads SGHRS; CDR2 reads YFSETQ. The V end lost 2 bases, the J end lost 0 bases, and 21 bases lay between the germline ends. Here the CDR3 reads CASSFQDLGVFNSYEQYF. For the CDR3, the DNA is TGCGCCAGCAGCTTTCAGGATCTAGGGGTGTTTAACTCCTACGAGCAGTACTTC.

The V gene is TRBV11-2, the J gene TRBJ2-5, with TRBD1 as a possible D gene (5 bases). The CDR3 covers 15 residues. Between the trimmed V and J ends, which lost 3 bases and 5 bases, there was a span of 16 bases. CDR1 is SGHAT and CDR2 is FQNNGV in the germline V gene. The CDR3 sequence: CASSFRQGVSETQYF. The DNA for the CDR3 is TGTGCCAGCAGCTTTCGGCAGGGTGTGAGCGAGACCCAGTACTTC.

Here the CDR3 reads CASSVRASGGGSQETQYF. DNA of the CDR3: TGTGCCAGCAGCGTACGCGCTAGCGGGGGGGGGAGTCAAGAGACCCAGTACTTC. The chain is built from TRBV9 and TRBJ2-5; 12 bases fit TRBD2. Unmatched junction bases numbered 9, after V lost 1 base and J lost 2 bases. The CDR3 spans 18 residues. Per germline, CDR1 SGDLS and CDR2 YYNGEE.

V and J are TRBV7-9 and TRBJ1-2; TRBD1 is a possible D gene (6 bases). The germline V gene encodes CDR1 SEHNR and CDR2 FQNEAQ (reference sequence). This CDR3 spans 15 amino acids. Trimming cost V 5 bases and J 1 base, with 14 bases left between them. The CDR3 here is CASSLQGTNNYGYTF. The CDR3 DNA is TGTGCCAGCAGCCTACAGGGAACTAATAACTATGGCTACACCTTC.

The chain has TRBV10-3 and TRBJ1-5; D might be TRBD1 (6 bases). The V gene lost 0 bases and the J gene lost 3 bases, with 21 bases spanning the gap. Germline V gene lookup returns CDR1 ENHRY and CDR2 SYGVKD. The CDR3 contains 19 residues. The DNA for the CDR3 is TGTGCCATCAGTGAGTCGGGGCCAGGGGCTAACCCAATCAATCAGCCCCAGCATTTT. Its translation is CAISESGPGANPINQPQHF.

This chain joins TRBV29-1 and TRBJ2-1, with D perhaps TRBD2 (5 bases). V was clipped by 4 bases and J by 12 bases, with 31 bases between them. This CDR3 contains 17 residues. In germline, CDR1 is SQVTM, CDR2 ANQGSEA. The CDR3 loop is CSVARNSGGLIGSGQFF. DNA for the CDR3: TGCAGCGTTGCCCGGAACAGCGGCGGGTTGATAGGTAGTGGGCAGTTCTTC.

This clone was observed a few times. J is TRBJ2-1 and V is TRBV30; no firm D call. The germline gives CDR1 GTSNPN, CDR2 SVGIG (reference sequence). This CDR3 comprises 12 residues. Trimming cost V 7 bases and J 6 bases, with 13 bases left between them. The CDR3 DNA is TGTGCCTCCCCGAGGACCGGCAATGAGCAGTTCTTC. It specifies CASPRTGNEQFF.

The chain joins TRBV28 to TRBJ1-4, with D possibly TRBD1 on 6 matching bases. The CDR3 is 13 residues long. Germline CDR1 is MDHEN and CDR2 is SYDVKM. V lost 1 base and J 8 bases, leaving 8 bases between the germline ends. The CDR3 DNA follows: TGTGCCAGCAGTTTATTAACAGGGGAAAAACTGTTTTTT. It translates to CASSLLTGEKLFF. Drawing the rest from reference TRBV28 and TRBJ1-4, the complete variable domain is DVKVTQSSRYLVKRTGEKVFLECVQDMDHENMFWYRQDPGLGLRLIYFSYDVKMKEKGDIPEGYSVSREKKERFSLILESASTNQTSMYLCASSLLTGEKLFFGSGTQLSVL.

J is TRBJ1-2 and V is TRBV4-1; D unclear. The CDR3 covers 13 residues. The V and J ends lost 1 base and 8 bases respectively, with 11 bases between them. The germline gives CDR1 MGHRA, CDR2 YSYEKL. The CDR3 reads CASSQVLVSGYTF. The CDR3 DNA follows: TGCGCCAGCAGCCAAGTGTTGGTTAGCGGCTACACCTTC.

The chain carries TRBV5-1 and TRBJ2-5; TRBD1 matches 7 bases. Trimming cost V 1 base and J 1 base; bases outside gene matches: 4. Germline CDR1 SGHRS, CDR2 YFSETQ. CDR3 length: 15 residues. The CDR3 nucleotides are TGCGCCAGCAGCTTGTACAAGGGGGCCCAAGAGACCCAGTACTTC. Its protein is CASSLYKGAQETQYF.

A word on this clone: Other nucleotide sequences in the sample specify the same CDR3. The DNA for the CDR3 is TGCGCCAGCAGCCGGGGTCCCGCAGAGGGTTCAGATACGCAGTATTTT. Amino acids: CASSRGPAEGSDTQYF. The J gene is TRBJ2-3, the V gene TRBV5-1, with D possibly TRBD2 on 5 matching bases. The CDR3 contains 16 residues. Germline CDR1 reads SGHRS; CDR2 reads YFSETQ. Trimming shortened V by 4 bases and J by 4 bases, and 19 bases separated the two germline ends. The full variable domain, with the rest looked up from reference TRBV5-1 and TRBJ2-3, is KAGVTQTPRYLIKTRGQQVTLSCSPISGHRSVSWYQQTPGQGLQFLFEYFSETQRNKGNFPGRFSGRQFSNSRSEMNVSTLELGDSALYLCASSRGPAEGSDTQYFGPGTRLTVL.

The chain links TRBV18 to TRBJ2-7, with unresolved D. The CDR3 spans 14 residues. Trimming cost V 0 bases and J 4 bases, with 10 bases left between them. Germline V CDR1 and CDR2: KGHSH, LQKENI. The CDR3 reads CASSPPNEPYEQYF. CDR3 DNA: TGTGCCAGCTCACCACCGAATGAACCTTACGAGCAGTACTTC.

The chain is built from TRBV5-6 and TRBJ1-6; 9 bases line up with TRBD1. The CDR3 covers 15 residues. Trimming removed 4 bases from V and 6 bases from J; junction bases left unmatched: 5. The germline V gene encodes CDR1 SGHDT and CDR2 YYEEEE. The CDR3 reads CASSGDRVFNSPLHF. In DNA, the CDR3 is TGTGCCAGCAGCGGGGACAGGGTCTTTAATTCACCCCTCCACTTT.

The J gene is TRBJ2-1, the V gene TRBV7-2; possible D gene TRBD2, 6 bases. Germline lookup yields CDR1 SGHTA and CDR2 FQGNSA. V lost 9 bases and J lost 4, with 16 bases in between. The CDR3 covers 14 residues. The CDR3 DNA sequence: TGTGCCAGTTGTGCGGGGCCCGCTTACAATGAGCAGTTCTTC. This encodes CASCAGPAYNEQFF. Drawing the rest from reference TRBV7-2 and TRBJ2-1, the complete variable domain is GAGVSQSPSNKVTEKGKDVELRCDPISGHTALYWYRQSLGQGLEFLIYFQGNSAPDKSGLPSDRFSAERTGGSVSTLTIQRTQQEDSAVYLCASCAGPAYNEQFFGPGTRLTVL.

This sequence joins TRBV6-5 and TRBJ2-4; D is ambiguous. The CDR3 spans 15 residues. Germline V CDR1 and CDR2: MNHEY, SVGAGI. Trimming removed 5 bases from V and 3 bases from J, with 14 bases in between. CDR3 DNA: TGTGCCAGCAGTCCCGACCTCTTGGGCAAAAACATTCAGTACTTC. Encoded protein: CASSPDLLGKNIQYF.

This chain uses TRBV11-2 with TRBJ1-6; no clear D. The length of the CDR3 is 15 residues. Germline V gene sequence: CDR1 SGHAT, CDR2 FQNNGV. The V end lost 3 bases, the J end lost 0 bases, and 6 bases lay between the germline ends. The CDR3 spells CASSFVSSYNSPLHF. The CDR3 DNA reads TGTGCCAGCAGCTTCGTCAGCTCCTATAATTCACCCCTCCACTTT.

This CDR3 reads CASSSGGTTGELFF. The CDR3 DNA reads as TGTGCCAGCAGTAGCGGGGGGACCACCGGGGAGCTGTTTTTT. This rearrangement joins TRBV27 to TRBJ2-2, with 9 bases fitting TRBD2. J was trimmed by 4 bases and V by 5 bases; bases with no gene match: 2. CDR1 and CDR2 from the germline V gene are MNHEY and SMNVEV (reference sequence). The CDR3 is made up of 14 amino acids.

V usage is TRBV5-4 and J usage is TRBJ1-1; possible D gene TRBD1, 5 bases. Trimming removed 0 bases at V and 5 bases at J, with 11 bases between. This CDR3 spans 14 amino acids. From germline, CDR1 is SGHNT and CDR2 YYREEE (reference sequence). The DNA for the CDR3 is TGTGCCAGCAGCTTGGATCAGGGTACGACTGAAGCTTTCTTT. Its protein product is CASSLDQGTTEAFF.

This rearrangement joins TRBV10-3 to TRBJ1-1; TRBD1 agrees at 7 bases. Looked up from germline, CDR1 is ENHRY and CDR2 is SYGVKD. After removal of 7 bases from V and 1 base from J, the junction contained 9 bases not matched to a gene. CDR3 length equals 15 residues. The CDR3 bases are TGTGCCATCACCGATCTCACAGGGGCGAACACTGAAGCTTTCTTT. Its translation is CAITDLTGANTEAFF.

The chain carries TRBV6-6 and TRBJ1-1; no clear D. The V end lost 6 bases, the J end lost 1 base, and 9 bases lay between the germline ends. Germline V CDR1 and CDR2: MNHNY, SVGAGI (reference sequence). This CDR3 contains 13 residues. CDR3 sequence reads: CASRYDGNTEAFF. The CDR3, as DNA: TGTGCCAGCAGGTACGACGGGAACACTGAAGCTTTCTTT.

The chain recombines TRBV19 with TRBJ1-4; TRBD1 might be the D (6 bases). The CDR3 contains 15 residues. Trimming shortened V by 6 bases and J by 7 bases, and 18 bases separated the two germline ends. Germline CDR1 is LNHDA and CDR2 is SQIVND (reference sequence). CDR3 loop: CASRQQQGGGEKLFF. The CDR3 coding sequence is TGTGCCAGTAGACAACAACAGGGTGGCGGTGAAAAACTGTTTTTT. Looking up the rest from reference TRBV19 and TRBJ1-4 gives the full variable domain: DGGITQSPKYLFRKEGQNVTLSCEQNLNHDAMYWYRQDPGQGLRLIYYSQIVNDFQKGDIAEGYSVSREKKESFPLTVTSAQKNPTAFYLCASRQQQGGGEKLFFGSGTQLSVL.

This chain joins TRBV7-8 and TRBJ1-1; unclear D gene. CDR3 length: 11 amino acids. Germline V CDR1 and CDR2: SGHVS, FQNEAQ. V gave up 1 base and J gave up 5 bases, with 2 bases separating them. CDR3 region: CASSLDTEAFF. The CDR3, as DNA: TGTGCCAGCAGCTTAGATACTGAAGCTTTCTTT.

V gene TRBV7-9 combines with J gene TRBJ1-4; D gene uncertain. V shed 6 bases and J shed 6 bases, with 17 bases lying between them. CDR3 length: 15 residues. CDR1 and CDR2 from the germline V gene are SEHNR and FQNEAQ (reference sequence). The CDR3 loop reads CASSFPGQRDEKLFF. The CDR3 nucleotides read TGTGCCAGCAGTTTTCCGGGCCAGAGGGATGAAAAACTGTTTTTT.

The chain recombines TRBV19 with TRBJ2-3; perhaps TRBD2 as D (7 bases). Germline values: CDR1 LNHDA, CDR2 SQIVND (reference sequence). This CDR3 is 16 amino acids long. Trimming shortened V by 3 bases and J by 5 bases, and 18 bases separated the two germline ends. The CDR3 DNA reads TGTGCCAGTAGTATCGGCGGGGGCCCACGGGGAGATACGCAGTATTTT. Its translation: CASSIGGGPRGDTQYF.

This clone is a singleton in its sample. CDR3 in DNA: TGTGCCAGCAGTTTAATTAGGACTGAAGCTTTCTTT. Protein sequence: CASSLIRTEAFF. V and J are TRBV28 and TRBJ1-1; D uncertain. Germline V lookup: CDR1 MDHEN, CDR2 SYDVKM. This CDR3 is 12 amino acids long. Trimming took off 2 bases at V and 5 bases at J, with 6 bases between the two ends. Filled out from reference TRBV28 and TRBJ1-1, the complete variable domain reads DVKVTQSSRYLVKRTGEKVFLECVQDMDHENMFWYRQDPGLGLRLIYFSYDVKMKEKGDIPEGYSVSREKKERFSLILESASTNQTSMYLCASSLIRTEAFFGQGTRLTVV.